Listed below are T cell receptor beta chains from one sample, sequenced in a study of OX40 agonist ivuxolimab in advanced cancers. Method: immunoSEQ multiplex PCR; TCRdb's copy keeps in-frame clones and lacks some. Found here are approximately 62,000 clones, approximately 90% of them singletons; the top ten hold 9% to 15%. The material sequenced was CD4+ or CD8+ T cells sorted from blood, taken in a trial of the OX40 agonist ivuxolimab. These receptors were taken from an adult with an advanced solid tumor such as melanoma, head and neck, liver or kidney cancer. Both conserved end residues are part of each CDR3. The order of the fields is D gene, V gene, clone size, J gene, CDR3 protein, CDR3 DNA. The D gene is left open where the match is weak. Size values are once, few and many counts, or a class for expanded clones, and some rows have none.

>TRBD2|TRBV6-5|-|TRBJ2-1
CASRTSGPYNEQFF
TGTGCCAGCAGAACTAGCGGACCCTACAATGAGCAGTTCTTC
>-|TRBV9|-|TRBJ1-1
CASSATGRGTEAFF
TGTGCCAGCAGCGCTACAGGGAGGGGTACTGAAGCTTTCTTT
>TRBD1|TRBV6-1|-|TRBJ1-2
CASSEFRLGTGNGYTF
TGTGCCAGCAGTGAATTTAGACTCGGGACAGGAAATGGCTACACCTTC
>-|TRBV7-9|-|TRBJ2-5
CASSSSIGGRETQYF
TGTGCCAGCAGTAGCTCGATAGGGGGACGAGAGACCCAGTACTTC
>-|TRBV5-1|-|TRBJ1-2
CASSLGPNYGYTF
TGCGCCAGCAGCTTGGGCCCGAACTATGGCTACACCTTC
>-|TRBV2|-|TRBJ2-6
CASYPGTGANVLTF
TGTGCCTCTTACCCAGGGACTGGGGCCAACGTCCTGACTTTC
>-|TRBV25-1|-|TRBJ2-6
CASSDPSGANVLTF
TGTGCCAGCAGTGACCCCTCTGGGGCCAACGTCCTGACTTTC
>TRBD2|TRBV4-1|once|TRBJ2-3
CASSQGLADLTDTQYF
TGCGCCAGCAGCCAAGGACTAGCGGATCTCACAGATACGCAGTATTTT
>-|TRBV10-1|-|TRBJ2-7
CASSLGAAYEQYF
TGCGCCAGCAGCTTAGGGGCGGCCTACGAGCAGTACTTC
>TRBD1|TRBV19|-|TRBJ2-2
CASSHPGQGPTGELFF
TGTGCCAGTAGTCACCCCGGACAGGGGCCCACCGGGGAGCTGTTTTTT
>-|TRBV6-6|-|TRBJ2-2
CASSYAVGVELFF
TGTGCCAGCAGTTACGCGGTGGGAGTGGAGCTGTTTTTT
>-|TRBV6-1|once|TRBJ1-6
CASSEWGSPLHF
TGTGCCAGCAGTGAATGGGGATCACCCCTCCACTTT
>-|TRBV5-5|-|TRBJ2-3
CASSPGTTSTDTQYF
TGTGCCAGCAGCCCCGGGACCACGAGCACAGATACGCAGTATTTT
>-|TRBV6-5|-|TRBJ1-2
CASSYGVAGGYTF
TGTGCCAGCAGTTACGGGGTGGCTGGTGGCTACACCTTC
>TRBD2|TRBV19|-|TRBJ2-1
CASSSSGSPYNEQFF
TGTGCCAGTAGTTCTAGCGGGAGTCCTTACAATGAGCAGTTCTTC
>-|TRBV6-5|-|TRBJ2-3
CASRELPGTDTQYF
TGTGCCAGCCGGGAACTACCCGGCACAGATACGCAGTATTTT
>TRBD1|TRBV19|few|TRBJ1-2
CASSPYRGNGYTF
TGTGCCAGTAGTCCTTACAGGGGGAATGGCTACACCTTC
>TRBD1|TRBV7-3|-|TRBJ1-2
CASSLTGNDGYTF
TGTGCCAGCAGTTTGACAGGGAATGATGGCTACACCTTC
>-|TRBV28|-|TRBJ2-3
CASSTPHSTDTQYF
TGTGCCAGCAGTACTCCCCACAGCACAGATACGCAGTATTTT
>TRBD2|TRBV29-1|-|TRBJ2-1
CSSPGLRYNEQFF
TGCAGCTCCCCGGGACTAAGGTACAATGAGCAGTTCTTC
>-|TRBV27|-|TRBJ2-2
CASSLTPGWLAGTGELFF
TGTGCCAGCAGTTTAACGCCGGGATGGCTTGCGGGCACCGGGGAGCTGTTTTTT
>TRBD2|TRBV2|once|TRBJ2-7
CATQGASGSYEQYF
TGTGCCACCCAGGGGGCTAGCGGGAGTTACGAGCAGTACTTC
>-|TRBV9|-|TRBJ1-2
CASSLGVGYGYTF
TGTGCCAGCAGTCTCGGGGTTGGCTATGGCTACACCTTC
>-|TRBV9|-|TRBJ1-4
CASSVRGAANEKLFF
TGTGCCAGCAGCGTACGGGGGGCGGCTAATGAAAAACTGTTTTTT
>TRBD2|TRBV25-1|-|TRBJ2-7
CASSGRTGGRANEQYF
TGTGCCAGCAGTGGGAGAACGGGCGGGAGGGCGAACGAGCAGTACTTC
>-|TRBV19|-|TRBJ1-1
CASSSRGSGTEAFF
TGTGCCAGTTCGTCCAGGGGAAGTGGCACTGAAGCTTTCTTT
>TRBD1|TRBV7-9|-|TRBJ1-1
CASKTGGGTEAFF
TGTGCCAGCAAAACAGGGGGGGGCACTGAAGCTTTCTTT
>-|TRBV7-9|once|TRBJ2-2
CASSQGTFPGELFF
TGTGCCAGCAGCCAGGGGACTTTCCCCGGGGAGCTGTTTTTT
>TRBD2|TRBV9|-|TRBJ2-2
CASAWASGSGATGELFF
TGTGCCAGCGCGTGGGCTAGCGGGTCGGGTGCCACCGGGGAGCTGTTTTTT
>-|TRBV28|-|TRBJ2-2
CASRPHLAPDTGELFF
TGTGCCAGCAGACCACACCTAGCGCCGGACACCGGGGAGCTGTTTTTT
>-|TRBV7-3|-|TRBJ2-1
CASSLLGTDEQFF
TGTGCCAGCAGCTTATTGGGGACTGATGAGCAGTTCTTC
>TRBD1|TRBV29-1|-|TRBJ1-2
CSVGAPGQSDGYTF
TGCAGCGTTGGGGCCCCGGGACAGTCCGATGGCTACACCTTC
>TRBD1|TRBV6-1|-|TRBJ1-5
CASSVWTGTNQPQHF
TGTGCCAGCAGTGTTTGGACAGGTACCAATCAGCCCCAGCATTTT
>TRBD2|TRBV29-1|-|TRBJ2-1
CSVEGLASVKKNNEQFF
TGCAGCGTTGAAGGACTAGCTAGTGTGAAAAAGAACAATGAGCAGTTCTTC
>-|TRBV27|-|TRBJ2-1
CASSPVLAGVKNEQFF
TGTGCCAGCAGCCCCGTACTAGCAGGAGTAAAGAATGAGCAGTTCTTC
>-|TRBV4-3|-|TRBJ2-1
CASSQDSSSGNEQFF
TGCGCCAGCAGCCAAGATTCATCAAGTGGGAATGAGCAGTTCTTC
>-|TRBV7-9|-|TRBJ1-5
CASSLGAGVNQPQHF
TGTGCCAGCAGCTTAGGGGCGGGGGTCAATCAGCCCCAGCATTTT
>-|TRBV4-1|-|TRBJ2-3
CASSQDRLAPDTQYF
TGCGCCAGCAGCCAAGATCGGCTAGCCCCCGATACGCAGTATTTT
>TRBD2|TRBV27|-|TRBJ2-1
CASSPPAGGYNEQFF
TGTGCCAGCAGTCCCCCAGCGGGAGGCTACAATGAGCAGTTCTTC
>TRBD2|TRBV7-3|-|TRBJ2-1
CASSLAGGLNEQFF
TGTGCCAGCAGCTTAGCGGGAGGGCTCAATGAGCAGTTCTTC
>-|TRBV7-9|-|TRBJ1-1
CASSPGGTEAFF
TGTGCCAGCAGCCCGGGGGGGACTGAAGCTTTCTTT
>-|TRBV5-1|-|TRBJ1-1
CASSLGRAEAFF
TGCGCCAGCAGCCTGGGGCGGGCTGAAGCTTTCTTT
>-|TRBV29-1|-|TRBJ1-2
CSVDAGAEGYTF
TGCAGCGTTGATGCAGGGGCTGAAGGCTACACCTTC
>TRBD1|TRBV11-2|-|TRBJ2-7
CASRLGGTGVFEQYF
TGTGCCAGCAGATTAGGCGGGACAGGGGTATTCGAGCAGTACTTC
>-|TRBV9|-|TRBJ2-3
CASSASGSTDTQYF
TGTGCCAGCAGCGCATCTGGTAGCACAGATACGCAGTATTTT
>-|TRBV5-6|-|TRBJ1-1
CASSFTGTEAFF
TGTGCCAGCAGCTTCACTGGCACTGAAGCTTTCTTT
>-|TRBV7-2|-|TRBJ1-2
CASSFGTSYGYTF
TGTGCCAGCAGCTTCGGGACCTCATATGGCTACACCTTC
>-|TRBV7-3|-|TRBJ2-1
CASALDGYNEQFF
TGTGCCAGCGCACTGGACGGCTACAATGAGCAGTTCTTC
>TRBD1|TRBV9|-|TRBJ1-2
CASSGGQGAVGYTF
TGTGCCAGCAGCGGGGGACAGGGGGCGGTGGGCTACACCTTC
>TRBD1|TRBV29-1|-|TRBJ2-1
CSVSRTGQVGNEQFF
TGCAGCGTTTCCCGAACGGGACAGGTAGGCAATGAGCAGTTCTTC
>-|TRBV7-8|-|TRBJ1-4
CASSPAGSRAPNEKLFF
TGTGCCAGCAGCCCAGCCGGGTCCCGAGCGCCTAATGAAAAACTGTTTTTT
>-|TRBV5-6|-|TRBJ2-2
CASSSRDLNTGELFF
TGTGCCAGCAGCTCCCGGGACTTGAACACCGGGGAGCTGTTTTTT
>TRBD1|TRBV15|-|TRBJ2-5
CATSRDVGTGEETQYF
TGTGCCACCAGCAGAGATGTAGGGACAGGGGAAGAGACCCAGTACTTC
>-|TRBV9|-|TRBJ1-5
CASSPGSLGPNQPQHF
TGTGCCAGCAGCCCGGGGAGTCTTGGGCCCAATCAGCCCCAGCATTTT
>-|TRBV27|-|TRBJ2-7
CASSFNLATTYEQYF
TGTGCCAGCAGTTTCAACCTAGCGACTACCTACGAGCAGTACTTC
>-|TRBV7-9|-|TRBJ2-1
CASSPRGGQAHLLSQEQFF
TGTGCCAGCAGCCCCAGGGGGGGGCAAGCCCATCTTCTAAGTCAGGAGCAGTTCTTC
>-|TRBV10-3|few|TRBJ1-5
CAISEDMVRGNQPQHF
TGTGCCATCAGTGAGGATATGGTACGGGGCAATCAGCCCCAGCATTTT